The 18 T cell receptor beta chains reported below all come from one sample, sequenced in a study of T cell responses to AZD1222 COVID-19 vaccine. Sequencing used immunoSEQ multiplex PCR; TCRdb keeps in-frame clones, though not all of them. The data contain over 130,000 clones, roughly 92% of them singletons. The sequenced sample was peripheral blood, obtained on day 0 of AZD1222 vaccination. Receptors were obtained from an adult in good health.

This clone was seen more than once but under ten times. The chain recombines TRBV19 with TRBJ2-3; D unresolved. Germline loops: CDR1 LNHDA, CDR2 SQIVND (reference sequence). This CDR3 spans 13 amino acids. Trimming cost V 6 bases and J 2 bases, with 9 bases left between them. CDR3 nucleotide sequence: TGTGCCAGTAGCTCACAGCACACAGATACGCAGTATTTT. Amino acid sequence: CASSSQHTDTQYF.

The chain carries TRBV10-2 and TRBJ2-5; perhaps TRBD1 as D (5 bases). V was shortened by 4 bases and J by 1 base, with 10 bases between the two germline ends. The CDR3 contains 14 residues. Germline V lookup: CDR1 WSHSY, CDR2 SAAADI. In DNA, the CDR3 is TGCGCCAGCAGTGGAGACAGTACCCAAGAGACCCAGTACTTC. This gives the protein CASSGDSTQETQYF.

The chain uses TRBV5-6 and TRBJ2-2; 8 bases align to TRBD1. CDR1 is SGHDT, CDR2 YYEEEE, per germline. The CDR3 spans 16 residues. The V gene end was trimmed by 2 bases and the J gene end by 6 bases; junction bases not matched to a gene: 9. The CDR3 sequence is CASSLADRGWSGELFF. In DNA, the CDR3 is TGTGCCAGCAGCTTAGCTGACAGGGGATGGTCCGGGGAGCTGTTTTTT. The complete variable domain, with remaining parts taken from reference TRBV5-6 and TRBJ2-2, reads DAGVTQSPTHLIKTRGQQVTLRCSPKSGHDTVSWYQQALGQGPQFIFQYYEEEERQRGNFPDRFSGHQFPNYSSELNVNALLLGDSALYLCASSLADRGWSGELFFGEGSRLTVL.

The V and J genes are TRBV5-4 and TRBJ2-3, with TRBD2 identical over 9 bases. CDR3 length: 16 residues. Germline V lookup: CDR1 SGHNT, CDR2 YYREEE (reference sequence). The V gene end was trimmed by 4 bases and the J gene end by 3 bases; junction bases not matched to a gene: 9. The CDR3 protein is CASSPPSREGTDTQYF. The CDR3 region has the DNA TGTGCCAGCAGCCCCCCCTCGCGGGAGGGAACAGATACGCAGTATTTT.

CDR3 region: CASSSRTGGLRETQYF. The CDR3 nucleotides read TGTGCCAGCAGCTCCCGGACAGGGGGATTGCGAGAGACCCAGTACTTC. The chain combines TRBV9 with TRBJ2-5, with 10 bases fitting TRBD1. This CDR3 region has 16 residues. Germline V gene data show CDR1 as SGDLS and CDR2 as YYNGEE. With 4 bases clipped from V and 4 bases from J, the junction kept 10 bases outside the gene matches.

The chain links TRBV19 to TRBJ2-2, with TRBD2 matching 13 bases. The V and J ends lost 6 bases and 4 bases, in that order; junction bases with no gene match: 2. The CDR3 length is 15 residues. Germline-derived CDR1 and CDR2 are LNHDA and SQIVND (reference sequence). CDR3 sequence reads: CASRRTSGGTGELFF. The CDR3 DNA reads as TGTGCCAGTAGGAGGACTAGCGGGGGCACCGGGGAGCTGTTTTTT.

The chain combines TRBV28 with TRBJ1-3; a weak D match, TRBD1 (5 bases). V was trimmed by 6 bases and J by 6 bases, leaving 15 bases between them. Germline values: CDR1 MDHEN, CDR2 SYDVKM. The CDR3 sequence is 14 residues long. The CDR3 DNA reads TGTGCCAGCAGAGGGGCAGGGAAGGAAAACACCATATATTTT. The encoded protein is CASRGAGKENTIYF.

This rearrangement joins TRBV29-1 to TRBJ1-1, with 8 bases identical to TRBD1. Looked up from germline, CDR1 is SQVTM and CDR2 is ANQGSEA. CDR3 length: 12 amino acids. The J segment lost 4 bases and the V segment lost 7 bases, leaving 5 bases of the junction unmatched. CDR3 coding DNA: TGCAGCGGCCGGCAGGGGGCCACTGAAGCTTTCTTT. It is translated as CSGRQGATEAFF.

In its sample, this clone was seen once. CDR3 protein: CASSQTGQKGYTF. The DNA of the CDR3 is TGTGCCAGCAGTCAAACGGGACAAAAAGGCTACACCTTC. The V gene is TRBV27, the J gene TRBJ1-2, with D maybe TRBD1 (6 bases). The CDR3 has 13 residues. Germline loops: CDR1 MNHEY, CDR2 SMNVEV (reference sequence). V was pared by 5 bases and J by 8 bases, with 15 bases between.

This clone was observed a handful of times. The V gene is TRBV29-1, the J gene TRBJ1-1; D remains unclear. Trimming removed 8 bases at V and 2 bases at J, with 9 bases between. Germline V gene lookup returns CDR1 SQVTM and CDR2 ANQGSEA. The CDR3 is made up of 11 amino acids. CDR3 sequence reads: CSHDGNTEAFF. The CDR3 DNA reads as TGCAGCCATGACGGAAACACTGAAGCTTTCTTT.

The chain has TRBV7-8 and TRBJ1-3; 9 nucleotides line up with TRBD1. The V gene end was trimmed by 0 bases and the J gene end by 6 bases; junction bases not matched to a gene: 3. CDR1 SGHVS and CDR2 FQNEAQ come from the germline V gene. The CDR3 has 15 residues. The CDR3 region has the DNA TGTGCCAGCAGCTTAGCGGGACAGGGCGAAAACACCATATATTTT. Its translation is CASSLAGQGENTIYF.

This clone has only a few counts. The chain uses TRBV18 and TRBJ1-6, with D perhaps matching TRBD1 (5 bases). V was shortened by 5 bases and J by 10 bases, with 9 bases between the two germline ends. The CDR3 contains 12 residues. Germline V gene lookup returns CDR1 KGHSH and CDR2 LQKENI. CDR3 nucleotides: TGTGCCAGCTCAACACAGGTGTCACCCCTCCACTTT. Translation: CASSTQVSPLHF. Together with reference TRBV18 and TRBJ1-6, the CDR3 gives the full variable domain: NAGVMQNPRHLVRRRGQEARLRCSPMKGHSHVYWYRQLPEEGLKFMVYLQKENIIDESGMPKERFSAEFPKEGPSILRIQQVVRGDSAAYFCASSTQVSPLHFGNGTRLTVT.

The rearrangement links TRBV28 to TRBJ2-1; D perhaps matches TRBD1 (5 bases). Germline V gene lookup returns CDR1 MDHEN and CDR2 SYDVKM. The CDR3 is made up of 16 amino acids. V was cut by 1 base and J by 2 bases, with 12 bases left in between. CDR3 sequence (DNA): TGTGCCAGCAGTTTATTTGGGGCGACCACCTACAATGAGCAGTTCTTC. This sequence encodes CASSLFGATTYNEQFF.

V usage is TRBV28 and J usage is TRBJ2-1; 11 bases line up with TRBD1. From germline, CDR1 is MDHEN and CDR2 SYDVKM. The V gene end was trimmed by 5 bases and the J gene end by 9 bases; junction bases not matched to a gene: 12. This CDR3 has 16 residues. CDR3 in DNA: TGTGCCAGCAGTCCCGGGACAGGGGGTTTCCGTCCTGAGCAGTTCTTC. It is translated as CASSPGTGGFRPEQFF.

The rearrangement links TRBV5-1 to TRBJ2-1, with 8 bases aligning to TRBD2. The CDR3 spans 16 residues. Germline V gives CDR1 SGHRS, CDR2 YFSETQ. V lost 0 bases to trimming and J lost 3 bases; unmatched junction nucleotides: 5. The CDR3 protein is CASSLGGTSIYNEQFF. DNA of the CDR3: TGCGCCAGCAGCTTGGGGGGGACTAGTATCTACAATGAGCAGTTCTTC. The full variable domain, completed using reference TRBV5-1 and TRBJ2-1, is KAGVTQTPRYLIKTRGQQVTLSCSPISGHRSVSWYQQTPGQGLQFLFEYFSETQRNKGNFPGRFSGRQFSNSRSEMNVSTLELGDSALYLCASSLGGTSIYNEQFFGPGTRLTVL.

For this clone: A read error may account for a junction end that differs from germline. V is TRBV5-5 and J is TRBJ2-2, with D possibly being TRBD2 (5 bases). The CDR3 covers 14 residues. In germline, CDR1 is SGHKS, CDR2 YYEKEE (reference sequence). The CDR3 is CASSLEVNTGELFF. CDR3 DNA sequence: TGTGCCAGCAGTTTGGAGGTAAACACCGGGGAGCTGTTTTTT. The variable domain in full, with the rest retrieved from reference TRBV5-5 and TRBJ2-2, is DAGVTQSPTHLIKTRGQQVTLRCSPISGHKSVSWYQQVLGQGPQFIFQYYEKEERGRGNFPDRFSARQFPNYSSELNVNALLLGDSALYLCASSLEVNTGELFFGEGSRLTVL.

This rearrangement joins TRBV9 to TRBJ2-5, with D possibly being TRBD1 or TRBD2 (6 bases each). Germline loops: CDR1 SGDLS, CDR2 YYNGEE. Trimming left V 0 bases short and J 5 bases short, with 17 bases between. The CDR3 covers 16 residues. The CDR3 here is CASSVVEYGGRETQYF. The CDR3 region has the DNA TGTGCCAGCAGCGTAGTAGAGTATGGGGGGCGGGAGACCCAGTACTTC. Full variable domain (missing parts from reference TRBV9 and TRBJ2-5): DSGVTQTPKHLITATGQRVTLRCSPRSGDLSVYWYQQSLDQGLQFLIQYYNGEERAKGNILERFSAQQFPDLHSELNLSSLELGDSALYFCASSVVEYGGRETQYFGPGTRLLVL.

CDR3 coding DNA: TGTGCCAGCAGCCTCACCGGGACAGGGATCCACGAGCAGTACTTC. Its protein is CASSLTGTGIHEQYF. The rearrangement joins TRBV5-6 to TRBJ2-7; 9 bases line up with TRBD1. The CDR3 loop spans 15 amino acids. Germline V gene sequence: CDR1 SGHDT, CDR2 YYEEEE. The ends lost 4 bases at V and 5 bases at J; junction bases unmatched: 10.